Shown below are 16 T cell receptor beta chains from a single sample sequenced in a study of regulatory T cells in long-lasting Graves disease (dated by TCRdb to the early 2020s). In the paper's terms, the time point label means: newly diagnosed GD, antithyroid drugs for less than 3 months. For both TCR sequencing and RNA sequencing, RNA was extracted from PBMCs in TRIzol. Libraries were prepared through multiplex PCR. The data were produced on an Illumina HiSeq 4000. To build TCR beta libraries, CDR3 regions were amplified by Arm-PCR using iRepertoire HTBI primers. TCRdb handled the public reads itself, with Q25 trimming in fastp and clone calling in MiXCR, and kept productive beta chains. Every CDR3 protein is listed once, alongside the most common genes and DNA of its rows. In this sample the table shows approximately 460,000 distinct CDR3 sequences, around 17% of which occur a single time. The ten largest account for around 10% of the sample.

These same records also appear under a second study, on T cells in Graves' hyperthyroidism and ophthalmopathy.

The source material was peripheral blood mononuclear cells (PBMCs), sampled at new diagnosis, from a patient treated with antithyroid drugs. These receptors were collected from a woman between 25 and 40 years old with Graves disease. Donor details come from another sample of the same person, matched by shared clones.

In its sample, this clonotype was seen many times. The genes are TRBV2 and TRBJ2-1; 7 bases are shared with TRBD1. The V gene end was trimmed by 10 bases and the J gene end by 0 bases; junction bases not matched to a gene: 9. Germline-derived CDR1 and CDR2 are SNHLY and FYNNEI. The CDR3 runs to 15 residues. In DNA, the CDR3 is TGTGCCACAGGGGGACAGTTCATCTCCTACAATGAGCAGTTCTTC. Protein product: CATGGQFISYNEQFF.

The V and J genes are TRBV12-3 or TRBV12-4 and TRBJ2-3; 12 positions agree with TRBD2. The V and J ends lost 6 bases and 2 bases, in that order; junction bases with no gene match: 3. The CDR3 sequence is 15 residues long. The CDR3: CASRRTSGDTDTQYF. In DNA, the CDR3 is TGTGCCAGCAGAAGGACTAGCGGGGACACAGATACGCAGTATTTT.

This clonotype was detected ten times or more. In DNA, the CDR3 is TGCAGTGCTAGAGAGGCTAGCGGGAGCACAGATACGCAGTATTTT. Translated, it gives CSAREASGSTDTQYF. The gene calls are TRBV20-1 and TRBJ2-3, with 8 bases fitting TRBD2. V trimming: 0 bases; J trimming: 0 bases; junction bases outside the gene matches: 2. The CDR3 totals 15 residues. Germline CDR1 and CDR2: DFQATT and SNEGSKA (reference sequence).

The table lists this clonotype with a few counts. The gene calls are TRBV5-1 and TRBJ2-5; possible D gene TRBD2, 6 bases. The CDR3 has 17 residues. Trimming took off 3 bases at V and 5 bases at J, with 23 bases between the two ends. Germline V gene lookup returns CDR1 SGHRS and CDR2 YFSETQ. The CDR3 reads CASSSNKPGLLKETQYF. The CDR3 DNA reads TGCGCCAGCAGCTCAAACAAACCGGGACTTTTGAAGGAGACCCAGTACTTC.

The V call is TRBV19, the J call TRBJ2-2, with 8 bases aligning to TRBD2. Germline V gives CDR1 LNHDA, CDR2 SQIVND (reference sequence). The CDR3 has 15 amino acids. The J segment lost 6 bases and the V segment lost 5 bases, leaving 8 bases of the junction unmatched. The CDR3 is CASSPAGGPPGELFF. The DNA for the CDR3 is TGTGCCAGTAGTCCGGCGGGGGGTCCACCCGGGGAGCTGTTTTTT.

This sequence joins TRBV6-5 and TRBJ2-7, with 10 bases fitting TRBD2. V lost 2 bases to trimming and J lost 1 base; unmatched junction nucleotides: 2. Germline V gene data show CDR1 as MNHEY and CDR2 as SVGAGI. CDR3 length: 15 residues. This CDR3 reads CASSYEREGSYEQYF. The CDR3 region has the DNA TGTGCCAGCAGTTACGAGCGGGAGGGATCCTACGAGCAGTACTTC.

There are many counts of this clonotype. V usage is TRBV28 and J usage is TRBJ2-2; possibly TRBD1 or TRBD2 for D (5 bases each). The CDR3 runs to 16 residues. In germline, CDR1 is MDHEN, CDR2 SYDVKM. Between the trimmed V and J ends, which lost 3 bases and 0 bases, there was a span of 11 bases. CDR3: CASSFGGTANTGELFF. The CDR3 coding sequence is TGTGCCAGCAGTTTTGGTGGGACGGCGAACACCGGGGAGCTGTTTTTT. Supplemented by reference TRBV28 and TRBJ2-2, the full variable domain reads DVKVTQSSRYLVKRTGEKVFLECVQDMDHENMFWYRQDPGLGLRLIYFSYDVKMKEKGDIPEGYSVSREKKERFSLILESASTNQTSMYLCASSFGGTANTGELFFGEGSRLTVL.

This clonotype appeared a few times. This chain uses TRBV5-1 with TRBJ1-2; tentative D call: TRBD1 (5 bases). Trimming cost V 3 bases and J 8 bases, with 23 bases left between them. The germline gives CDR1 SGHRS, CDR2 YFSETQ. This CDR3 is built from 16 residues. CDR3 bases: TGCGCCAGCAGCTCTCGGACGTCCTCGCCGGGGGAAGGCTACACCTTC. This translates into CASSSRTSSPGEGYTF.

This clonotype was recorded at least ten times. In nucleotides, the CDR3 is TGTGCCAGCAGCTTAAGTACAGGGGGCAGGAGCTACGAGCAGTACTTC. As protein: CASSLSTGGRSYEQYF. The chain employs TRBV7-6 and TRBJ2-7, with 9 bases lining up with TRBD1. V shed 2 bases, J shed 3 bases, and the junction held 8 bases outside the gene matches. This CDR3 is 16 amino acids long. Germline lookup yields CDR1 SGHVS and CDR2 FNYEAQ.

This chain uses TRBV9 with TRBJ2-3; D is undetermined. The V gene's germline CDR1 is SGDLS and CDR2 YYNGEE. The CDR3 length is 16 residues. Trimming removed 3 bases from V and 0 bases from J, with 14 bases in between. CDR3 protein: CASSAAGPTSTDTQYF. CDR3 coding DNA: TGTGCCAGCAGCGCCGCCGGGCCGACTAGCACAGATACGCAGTATTTT.

This clonotype showed up many times. This sequence joins TRBV6-1 and TRBJ2-1; possibly TRBD2 for D (6 bases). Trimming shortened V by 6 bases and J by 1 base, and 13 bases separated the two germline ends. CDR3 length equals 15 residues. Germline CDR1 is MNHNS and CDR2 is SASEGT. The CDR3 loop is CASSPGGRSYNEQFF. The DNA of the CDR3 is TGTGCCAGCAGCCCCGGAGGGCGATCCTACAATGAGCAGTTCTTC.

This clonotype came up many times. The CDR3 bases are TGTGCCAGCAGCTTAGTTGGGACTAGCGGGAACAATGAGCAGTTCTTC. Residues: CASSLVGTSGNNEQFF. V and J are TRBV7-2 and TRBJ2-1, with 13 bases aligning to TRBD2. Germline values: CDR1 SGHTA, CDR2 FQGNSA. Unmatched junction bases numbered 2, after V lost 1 base and J lost 5 bases. The CDR3 contains 16 residues.

This clonotype was picked up many times. This chain uses TRBV5-1 with TRBJ1-1, with 9 bases matching TRBD1. With V trimmed by 3 bases and J by 0 bases, 3 bases remained unmatched. The germline gives CDR1 SGHRS, CDR2 YFSETQ. The CDR3 has 15 residues. CDR3 nucleotide sequence: TGCGCCAGCAGCTATGACAGGGGGATGAACACTGAAGCTTTCTTT. As protein: CASSYDRGMNTEAFF. The variable domain in full, with the rest retrieved from reference TRBV5-1 and TRBJ1-1, is KAGVTQTPRYLIKTRGQQVTLSCSPISGHRSVSWYQQTPGQGLQFLFEYFSETQRNKGNFPGRFSGRQFSNSRSEMNVSTLELGDSALYLCASSYDRGMNTEAFFGQGTRLTVV.

This clonotype appeared many times. The chain carries TRBV7-6 and TRBJ2-2; D gene uncertain. Trimming removed 7 bases at V and 7 bases at J, with 7 bases between. The germline CDR1 and CDR2 sequences are SGHVS and FNYEAQ. This CDR3 region has 11 residues. This CDR3 is CASKGDGELFF. CDR3 DNA: TGTGCCAGCAAGGGTGACGGGGAGCTGTTTTTT.

This clonotype showed up just once. The J gene is TRBJ2-1, the V gene TRBV6-1; 10 positions agree with TRBD2. The CDR3 runs to 15 residues. J gave up 6 bases and V 6 bases, and 8 bases lay outside the gene matches. CDR1 and CDR2 from the germline V gene are MNHNS and SASEGT. DNA for the CDR3: TGTGCCAGCAGGCAGCTAGCGGGAGCGGGCAATGAGCAGTTCTTC. Translating it yields CASRQLAGAGNEQFF.

This clonotype was detected ten times or more. This chain connects TRBV7-8 to TRBJ1-1; D call uncertain. The CDR3 length is 13 residues. The germline gives CDR1 SGHVS, CDR2 FQNEAQ. Trimming shortened V by 1 base and J by 8 bases, and 11 bases separated the two germline ends. CDR3 residues: CASSLGESEEAFF. In DNA, the CDR3 is TGTGCCAGCAGCTTAGGGGAATCAGAGGAAGCTTTCTTT.